This record concerns one T cell receptor (beta chain) sequence. This clonotype was recorded at least ten times. This receptor's antigen is unknown. Qualities for individual bases were not recorded, and no much larger clone is one base off. Ophthalmopathy patients were characterized by moderately to severely active disease, a Clinical Activity Score of at least 3, a NOSPECS grade of at least 4, and a disease duration under 3 months. Patients were excluded if they had other autoimmune diseases, uncontrolled infections, pregnancy or lactation. Clinical symptoms, serum thyroxine, TRAb, thyroid ultrasound and orbital computed tomography were used for diagnosis. Ficoll-Paque density gradient centrifugation was used to isolate PBMCs from about 9 ml of fresh peripheral blood. Trizol reagent was used to extract the total RNA, and its quality was then checked on an Agilent 2100 Bioanalyzer. This sample is part of a study of Graves' ophthalmopathy and Graves' hyperthyroidism (dated by TCRdb to the late 2010s). As for the study more broadly: Peripheral blood was collected at initial diagnosis, prior to any treatment. To explore V-J signatures that distinguish ophthalmopathy from hyperthyroidism, a discovery set of around 100 patients was enrolled, made up of some 41 with ophthalmopathy and 57 with stable hyperthyroidism. TCR beta repertoire signatures were used to distinguish Graves' ophthalmopathy from Graves' hyperthyroidism and to predict progression to ophthalmopathy. After sampling, hyperthyroidism patients received methimazole starting at 30 mg daily, and ophthalmopathy patients received high-dose intravenous methylprednisolone. In total, approximately 140 blood samples were TCR-sequenced: approximately 42 ophthalmopathy, approximately 80 hyperthyroidism and some 17 hyperthyroidism-to-ophthalmopathy patients. An independent validation cohort comprised roughly 20 hyperthyroidism patients and over 15 patients who later progressed from hyperthyroidism to ophthalmopathy. In roughly 6 hyperthyroidism patients, T-cell repertoires of thyroid tissue and blood were compared. Overall study results and their limits: Ophthalmopathy was separated from stable hyperthyroidism by the 13-signature model with 87.88% sensitivity and about 83% specificity in cross-validation and with 80%/75% in the test set. Most expanded thyroid clonotypes with a frequency above 0.001 also appeared in blood, which suggests that blood repertoires may reflect the immune response in the thyroid. In validation, the model predicted ophthalmopathy progression with more than 70% sensitivity and roughly 72% specificity; some 13 predicted patients were CT-confirmed with GO in a median of roughly 6.8 months. No statistical method was used to set the sample size in advance, and the investigators knew which group each participant was assigned to.

TCR beta CDR3 regions were amplified from RNA transcripts for repertoire sequencing. The first round of RT-PCR was done with HTBI primers and the Qiagen OneStep RT-PCR kit, and was followed by a second round of multiplex PCR, then size selection and purification. The libraries underwent paired-end sequencing with 100 bp reads on an Illumina HiSeq2000. Regarding the original processing steps: Reads were processed with SOAPnuke, discarding reads with adapters, uncalled bases, mean Phred below 15, or no exact constant-primer or identifier match. COPE v1.2.5 was used to merge high-quality paired reads. Each unique nucleotide sequence was treated as a clonotype, and MiTCR v1.1 was used to align the clonotypes to the IMGT TRB V, D and J references. Analysis was restricted to V-J combinations with a frequency above 0.0001, which covered 99.2% of repertoires. For each V-J combination, a TCR clonal expansion and chaos score was defined as F50 clonal expansion divided by the chaos observed in the TCRdist matrix. Features were reduced by Welch's t-statistics and random forest to 10 to 15 V-J combinations, which fed a naive Bayes classifier. Thyroid-blood repertoire similarity was quantified with the Morisita-Horn index. In TCRdb, the public reads were trimmed at Q25 with fastp and aligned with MiXCR, with productive beta chains retained. Under each unique CDR3 protein, matching rows form one entry showing the most common genes and DNA. It is TCRdb's table, rather than the study itself, that gives the V and J calls and clone size. Across this sample there are 650,000 to 800,000 distinct CDR3 sequences, with about 41% seen only once. The top ten hold around 3% of the sample.

The origin of this receptor is an adult man with Graves' ophthalmopathy. Sequenced: peripheral blood.

CDR3 region: CSARAGSPYGYTF. In nucleotides, the sequence is TGCAGTGCTAGAGCCGGAAGCCCCTATGGCTACACCTTC. Rearrangement joined TRBV20-1 to TRBJ1-2; the D segment cannot be called with confidence. Reading from cysteine to phenylalanine, the CDR3 counts 13 amino acids. The entry retains the CDR3 DNA only, 39 bases that are in frame from base 1. CDR1 and CDR2, looked up from the germline V gene (reference sequence), are DFQATT and SNEGSKA. At the junction V is shortened by 1 base and J by 4 bases, with 10 bases in between.